This T cell receptor beta chain came from a study of vaccination effects on CD4 cells after COVID-19 (dated by TCRdb to 2021 to 2024). With respect to the entire study: Participants received two doses of either the BNT162b2 or the mRNA-1273 mRNA SARS-CoV-2 vaccine. The Oncomine TCR Beta short-read assay on an Illumina iSeq 100 was used to sequence cultures from other donors in the study. The study compared SARS-CoV-2 spike-specific CD4+ TCR repertoires before and after mRNA vaccination in COVID-19 convalescent patients and infection-naive vaccine recipients. Altogether, approximately 10 COVID-19 convalescent patients and a few SARS-CoV-2-naive healthy vaccine recipients made up the full study. In a couple of convalescent patients, pre-vaccine samples were collected 16 days and one week ahead of the first dose, 142 and 148 days after COVID-19 diagnosis.

The library was produced with the immunoSEQ multiplex PCR assay. TCR beta CDR3 sequencing was performed on DNA from the cultured, isolated CD4+ T cells. The study's processing was this. Non-productive TCR sequences were removed, reads were trimmed to the CDR3 region, and CDR3s of at least 7 amino acids were retained. The MANAFEST web app was used to pick out antigen-specific clonotypes by comparing their expansion in peptide wells with that in reference cultures. To be called positive, a clone needed expansion at FDR<0.05 compared with the reference and with all other wells, an odds ratio greater than 5, and a frequency greater than 0.1% in two replicate wells. Cross-reactive clonotypes were defined as significantly expanded in SARS-CoV-2 spike wells and in at least one common cold coronavirus spike condition. Levenshtein distance calculated with the stringdist R package was used to assess CDR3 similarity, and unrooted trees were constructed with ape in R 3.6.1. TCRdb's version of the immuneACCESS table is confined to in-frame rearrangements and falls short of the full clone set. An unresolved V gene accounts for under half of the shortfall where checked; the remainder is of unknown origin. V and J calls and clone size are those listed in that table; D and trimming were worked out from the DNA. This sample is represented by tens of thousands of clones; around 76% of them were singletons. Around 5.5% of the sample rests with the top ten.

Overall results and qualifications from the work: Clones induced by infection and clones induced by vaccination both contracted markedly at late timepoints after vaccination, which fits with T cell responses waning over time. Only a small number of convalescent patients were included, and no early post-infection timepoints were available, which limited the study. In convalescent patients, the post-vaccine spike-reactive repertoire was composed mainly of new vaccine-induced clones that were largely distinct from infection-induced clones.

To identify antigen-specific CD4+ T cell clonotypes by their expansion, the ViraFEST assay first stimulated PBMC with viral peptide pools and then applied TCR sequencing. After approximately eleven days of culture, CD4+ T cells were isolated with the EasySep CD4+ T cell isolation kit. Convalescent patients had PCR-confirmed SARS-CoV-2 infection between March and December 2020, before Alpha, Beta and Delta variants emerged in the United States. About 1.8 million PBMC per well were cultured with about 9 ug/ml peptides in IMDM containing roughly 5% human AB serum, approximately 9.9 IU/ml IL-2 and gentamicin. An HIV-1 Nef peptide pool served as the negative control culture condition. Half of the culture medium was replaced with fresh IL-2-containing medium on days 3 and 7. Each peptide stimulation condition was cultured in triplicate wells unless otherwise noted. Using Ficoll-Paque Plus gradient centrifugation, PBMC were separated from whole blood and then either used fresh or cryopreserved at -140C. The QIAamp micro DNA kit was used to extract genomic DNA from the cultured CD4+ T cells.

A word on this clone: The antigen it recognizes is unknown. The record has no base qualities; no much larger clone is one base away.

The CDR3 covers 15 residues, taking in both the cysteine and the phenylalanine. Only the CDR3 part of the read is kept: 45 bases, read in frame from the first base. The germline V gene encodes CDR1 MNHEY and CDR2 SMNVEV (reference sequence). V is reduced by 4 bases and J by 4 bases, leaving a spacing of 16 bases between them. The receptor chain draws on TRBV27 and TRBJ1-1; there is no confident call for the D gene. The TCR comes from a human donor who had a prior SARS-CoV-2 infection. Specimen: CD4+ T cells from PBMCs cultured with HIV peptides, collected before COVID-19 vaccination. The intended sense of this specimen's cell subset or site label: HIV-1 Nef peptide pool negative control/reference culture. The DNA sequence follows: TGTGCCAGCAGTTCCGACTGGGAGCTTGGCACTGAAGCTTTCTTT. It encodes CASSSDWELGTEAFF.